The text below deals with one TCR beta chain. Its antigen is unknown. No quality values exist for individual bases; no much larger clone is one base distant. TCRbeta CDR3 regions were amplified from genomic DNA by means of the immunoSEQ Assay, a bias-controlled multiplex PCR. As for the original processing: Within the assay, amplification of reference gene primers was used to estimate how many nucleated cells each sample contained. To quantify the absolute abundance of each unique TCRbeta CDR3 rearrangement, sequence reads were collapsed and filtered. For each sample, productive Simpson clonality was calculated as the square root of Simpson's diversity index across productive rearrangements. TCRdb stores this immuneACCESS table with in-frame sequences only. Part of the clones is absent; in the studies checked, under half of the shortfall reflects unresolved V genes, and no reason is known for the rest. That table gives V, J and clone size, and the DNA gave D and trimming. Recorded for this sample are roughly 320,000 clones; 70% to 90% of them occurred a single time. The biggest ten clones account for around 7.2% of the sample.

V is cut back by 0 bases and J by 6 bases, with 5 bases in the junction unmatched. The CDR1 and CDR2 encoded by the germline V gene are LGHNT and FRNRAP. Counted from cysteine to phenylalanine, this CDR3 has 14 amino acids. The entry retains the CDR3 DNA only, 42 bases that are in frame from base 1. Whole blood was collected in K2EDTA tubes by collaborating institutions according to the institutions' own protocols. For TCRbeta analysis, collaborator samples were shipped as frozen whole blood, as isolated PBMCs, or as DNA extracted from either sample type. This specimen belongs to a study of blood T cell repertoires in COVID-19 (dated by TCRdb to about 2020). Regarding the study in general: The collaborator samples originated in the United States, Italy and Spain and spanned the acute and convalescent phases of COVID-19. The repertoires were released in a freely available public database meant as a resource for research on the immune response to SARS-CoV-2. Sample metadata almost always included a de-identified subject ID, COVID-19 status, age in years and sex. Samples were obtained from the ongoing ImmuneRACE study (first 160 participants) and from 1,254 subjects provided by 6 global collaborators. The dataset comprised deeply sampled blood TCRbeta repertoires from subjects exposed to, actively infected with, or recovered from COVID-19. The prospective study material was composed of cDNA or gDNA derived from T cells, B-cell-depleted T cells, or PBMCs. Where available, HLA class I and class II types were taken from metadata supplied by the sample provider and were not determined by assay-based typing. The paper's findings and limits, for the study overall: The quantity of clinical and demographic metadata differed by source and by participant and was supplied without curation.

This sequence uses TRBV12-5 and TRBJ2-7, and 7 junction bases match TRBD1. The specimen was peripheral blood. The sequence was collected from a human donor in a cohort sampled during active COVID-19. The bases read TGTGCTAGTGGTTTGGTACGGTCAGGGGGCGAGCAGTACTTC. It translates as CASGLVRSGGEQYF.